The 10 T cell receptor beta chains below all came from one sample that was sequenced in a study of T cell responses to AZD1222 COVID-19 vaccine. Sequencing used immunoSEQ multiplex PCR; TCRdb keeps in-frame clones, though not all of them. This repertoire shows more than 85,000 clones, around 80% found once; its top ten account for less than 5%. This material consisted of peripheral blood, taken on day 0 of AZD1222 vaccination. The origin of the receptors is an adult in good health.

The V call is TRBV10-2, the J call TRBJ2-7; D is unresolved. Germline V gene data show CDR1 as WSHSY and CDR2 as SAAADI. The CDR3 totals 13 residues. V was clipped by 0 bases and J by 6 bases, with 9 bases between them. CDR3 in DNA: TGCGCCAGCAGTGAGTCCGGGTCCCGCGAGCAGTACTTC. Its protein product is CASSESGSREQYF.

The V call is TRBV6-6, the J call TRBJ1-4; tentatively, D is TRBD1 (6 bases). V lost 5 bases and J 8 bases, leaving 9 bases between the germline ends. Germline CDR1 and CDR2: MNHNY and SVGAGI (reference sequence). The CDR3 contains 12 residues. The CDR3 bases are TGTGCCAGCAGTCGGGACAAAGAAAAACTGTTTTTT. Its protein product is CASSRDKEKLFF.

This chain uses TRBV27 with TRBJ2-7; 7 bases agree with TRBD1. Germline values: CDR1 MNHEY, CDR2 SMNVEV (reference sequence). The CDR3 contains 16 residues. Germline trimming cut 5 bases from V and 4 bases from J; bases unmatched to any gene: 14. CDR3 coding DNA: TGTGCCAGCAGTCACATCCTCCGGGACAGCAAATACGAGCAGTACTTC. Its protein is CASSHILRDSKYEQYF.

The chain recombines TRBV6-5 with TRBJ1-5; no clear D. Trimming pared 6 bases from V and 0 bases from J, leaving 12 bases between. The CDR3 is made up of 15 amino acids. Germline V gives CDR1 MNHEY, CDR2 SVGAGI. The CDR3 is CASRPSGDSNQPQHF. The CDR3 DNA is TGTGCCAGCAGACCCTCAGGAGATAGCAATCAGCCCCAGCATTTT.

The genes are TRBV6-5 and TRBJ2-5; no reliable D call. Per germline, CDR1 MNHEY and CDR2 SVGAGI. V was trimmed by 0 bases and J by 5 bases, leaving 7 bases between them. CDR3 length equals 13 residues. The CDR3 reads CASSYSRLETQYF. Here the CDR3 DNA reads TGTGCCAGCAGTTACTCACGCCTTGAGACCCAGTACTTC.

V usage is TRBV7-2 and J usage is TRBJ1-3; D might be TRBD1 (6 bases). Germline V gene data show CDR1 as SGHTA and CDR2 as FQGNSA. Trimming took 1 base from V and 2 from J, leaving 9 bases between them. The length of the CDR3 is 15 residues. CDR3 in amino acids: CASSLGGQTGNTIYF. CDR3 DNA: TGTGCCAGCAGCTTAGGGGGACAAACTGGAAACACCATATATTTT.

This clone was seen once. The chain has TRBV5-1 and TRBJ1-1, with TRBD1 identical over 8 bases. There are 15 residues in the CDR3. V gave up 2 bases and J gave up 4 bases; unmatched junction bases: 7. The germline gives CDR1 SGHRS, CDR2 YFSETQ. The CDR3 DNA reads TGCGCCAGCAGCTTCGTACAGGGGGTGGGCACTGAAGCTTTCTTT. This translates into CASSFVQGVGTEAFF.

The chain combines TRBV15 with TRBJ1-1; D gene unclear. The CDR3 consists of 14 residues. The germline V gene has CDR1 LNHNV and CDR2 YYDKDF (reference sequence). The V gene lost 6 bases and the J gene lost 0 bases, with 11 bases spanning the gap. The CDR3 DNA is TGTGCCACCAGTCATGGTGATTTGAACACTGAAGCTTTCTTT. It encodes CATSHGDLNTEAFF.

This clone has more than one count but fewer than ten. This rearrangement joins TRBV12-3 or TRBV12-4 to TRBJ2-1; 8 bases match TRBD1. The ends lost 6 bases at V and 7 bases at J; junction bases unmatched: 5. The CDR3 consists of 13 residues. The chain's CDR3 is CASRRTGSNEQFF. CDR3 nucleotide sequence: TGTGCCAGCAGGAGGACAGGGAGTAATGAGCAGTTCTTC.

The genes are TRBV4-3 and TRBJ2-2; 10 bases line up with TRBD2. Germline CDR1 and CDR2: LGHNA and YSLEER. The CDR3 length is 16 residues. The V segment lost 5 bases and the J segment 1 base; nucleotides outside the gene matches: 4. The CDR3 reads CASSTLAGENTGELFF. Written as DNA, the CDR3 is TGCGCCAGCAGCACTCTAGCGGGGGAGAACACCGGGGAGCTGTTTTTT.